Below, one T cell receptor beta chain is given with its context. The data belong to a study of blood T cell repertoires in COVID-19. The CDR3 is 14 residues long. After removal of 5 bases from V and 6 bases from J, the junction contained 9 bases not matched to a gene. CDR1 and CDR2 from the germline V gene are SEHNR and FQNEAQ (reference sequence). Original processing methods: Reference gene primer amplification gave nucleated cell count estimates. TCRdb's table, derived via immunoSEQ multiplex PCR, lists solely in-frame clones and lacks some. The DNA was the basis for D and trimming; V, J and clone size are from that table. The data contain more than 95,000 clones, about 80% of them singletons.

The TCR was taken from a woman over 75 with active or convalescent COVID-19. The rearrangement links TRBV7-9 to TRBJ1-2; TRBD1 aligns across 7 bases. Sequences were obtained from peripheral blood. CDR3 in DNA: TGTGCCAGCAGCCTGACCGGGACAGACCATGGCTACACCTTC. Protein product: CASSLTGTDHGYTF.